This entry lists 17 T cell receptor beta chains sequenced from one sample in a study of blood T cell repertoires in COVID-19. Assay used: immunoSEQ multiplex PCR; TCRdb lists only in-frame clones, some missing. Among 93,000 or so clones, approximately 84% were seen once, and the ten largest hold 13%. Sequencing input: peripheral blood. The receptor set was obtained from a human donor in a cohort sampled during active or convalescent COVID-19.

The chain combines TRBV18 with TRBJ1-1, with D unresolved. CDR3 length: 15 residues. Germline V gene data show CDR1 as KGHSH and CDR2 as LQKENI. Trimming cost V 4 bases and J 0 bases, with 12 bases left between them. The CDR3 region is CASSQRVEMNTEAFF. The CDR3 nucleotides read TGTGCCAGCTCACAACGGGTAGAGATGAACACTGAAGCTTTCTTT.

This chain connects TRBV14 to TRBJ2-5; D might be TRBD1 (5 bases). Germline-derived CDR1 and CDR2 are SGHDN and FVKESK. Trimming pared 4 bases from V and 4 bases from J, leaving 16 bases between. CDR3 length: 15 amino acids. The CDR3 nucleotides are TGTGCCAGCAGCCGTGGGGTCGCTAGGGGAGAGACCCAGTACTTC. It codes for CASSRGVARGETQYF.

This chain uses TRBV6-6 with TRBJ2-2, with TRBD2 matching 15 bases. CDR1 is MNHNY, CDR2 SVGAGI, per germline (reference sequence). V shed 5 bases and J 7 bases; nucleotides not matched to a gene: 5. This CDR3 comprises 16 residues. The CDR3 is CASSPGLAGGRGELFF. The CDR3, as DNA: TGTGCCAGCAGTCCCGGACTAGCGGGGGGGCGCGGGGAGCTGTTTTTT.

This clone was picked up one time. The chain is built from TRBV27 and TRBJ1-2; D unclear. The CDR3 loop spans 12 amino acids. Germline CDR1 reads MNHEY; CDR2 reads SMNVEV (reference sequence). Trimming left V 0 bases short and J 8 bases short, with 7 bases between. The CDR3 region has the DNA TGTGCCAGCAGTTTATCAGGGAGCGGCTACACCTTC. It codes for CASSLSGSGYTF.

This clone was recorded once. The chain joins TRBV2 to TRBJ1-5; the match to TRBD1 covers 8 bases. There are 14 residues in the CDR3. Germline V gene data show CDR1 as SNHLY and CDR2 as FYNNEI. With 6 bases clipped from V and 1 base from J, the junction kept 2 bases outside the gene matches. CDR3 loop: CASRAGGSNQPQHF. CDR3 DNA: TGTGCCAGCAGGGCAGGGGGCAGCAATCAGCCCCAGCATTTT.

This chain links TRBV7-8 with TRBJ2-1, with 12 bases fitting TRBD2. CDR1 is SGHVS and CDR2 is FQNEAQ in the germline V gene. This CDR3 region has 14 residues. V lost 7 bases to trimming and J lost 7 bases; unmatched junction nucleotides: 5. The CDR3, as DNA: TGTGCCAGCACCCGACTAGCGGGGGAAAATGAGCAGTTCTTC. Translation gives CASTRLAGENEQFF.

This chain joins TRBV7-8 and TRBJ2-3; D gene ambiguous. Germline V gene lookup returns CDR1 SGHVS and CDR2 FQNEAQ. Trimming shortened V by 10 bases and J by 2 bases, and 16 bases separated the two germline ends. The CDR3 is 14 residues long. DNA of the CDR3: TGTGCCACGAGGCTGCGTCGTTTCACAGATACGCAGTATTTT. Its protein is CATRLRRFTDTQYF.

This chain connects TRBV28 to TRBJ2-3; TRBD2 aligns across 15 bases. Germline CDR1 is MDHEN and CDR2 is SYDVKM. V shed 6 bases, J shed 6 bases, and the junction held 4 bases outside the gene matches. This CDR3 is built from 15 residues. The CDR3 sequence is CASRGTSGGWDTQYF. The CDR3 DNA reads as TGTGCCAGCAGAGGGACTAGCGGGGGGTGGGATACGCAGTATTTT. The whole variable domain, remainder taken from reference TRBV28 and TRBJ2-3, is DVKVTQSSRYLVKRTGEKVFLECVQDMDHENMFWYRQDPGLGLRLIYFSYDVKMKEKGDIPEGYSVSREKKERFSLILESASTNQTSMYLCASRGTSGGWDTQYFGPGTRLTVL.

In this sample, this clone turned up a few times. The genes are TRBV5-4 and TRBJ1-6; D unclear. The germline V gene has CDR1 SGHNT and CDR2 YYREEE (reference sequence). The CDR3 totals 17 residues. V dropped 1 base and J dropped 2 bases, with 13 bases sitting between them. Written as DNA, the CDR3 is TGTGCCAGCAGCTTGATGGGGTCGGGAGCCTATAATTCACCCCTCCACTTT. Translating gives CASSLMGSGAYNSPLHF.

The chain couples TRBV5-4 to TRBJ1-5; D gene ambiguous. From germline, CDR1 is SGHNT and CDR2 YYREEE (reference sequence). Between the trimmed V and J ends, which lost 4 bases and 5 bases, there was a span of 19 bases. This CDR3 is 16 amino acids long. The CDR3 region has the DNA TGTGCCAGCAGCATGGGAGGGCAGAGGGTAGATCAGCCCCAGCATTTT. This sequence encodes CASSMGGQRVDQPQHF.

The V call is TRBV7-2, the J call TRBJ2-2; 7 bases fit TRBD2. The ends lost 1 base at V and 5 bases at J; junction bases unmatched: 1. The CDR3 is 14 residues long. Germline loops: CDR1 SGHTA, CDR2 FQGNSA. The CDR3 reads CASSLGTRTGELFF. The CDR3, as DNA: TGTGCCAGCAGCTTAGGGACTAGAACCGGGGAGCTGTTTTTT.

This chain connects TRBV19 to TRBJ2-3; 8 nucleotides line up with TRBD2. There are 16 residues in the CDR3. V was clipped by 5 bases and J by 2 bases; unmatched bases: 9. Germline values: CDR1 LNHDA, CDR2 SQIVND (reference sequence). The DNA of the CDR3 is TGTGCCAGTAGTGTTTTGGTAGCGGGATACACAGATACGCAGTATTTT. It translates to CASSVLVAGYTDTQYF.

The chain carries TRBV4-2 and TRBJ1-1, with 7 bases lining up with TRBD1. This CDR3 is built from 15 residues. The V and J ends lost 6 bases and 0 bases, in that order; junction bases with no gene match: 7. The V gene's germline CDR1 is LGHNA and CDR2 YNFKEQ. CDR3 DNA sequence: TGTGCCAGCAGGCCCGGGACAGAGATGAACACTGAAGCTTTCTTT. This sequence encodes CASRPGTEMNTEAFF.

The rearrangement links TRBV4-3 to TRBJ2-1; TRBD2 aligns across 8 bases. V shed 0 bases and J 4 bases; nucleotides not matched to a gene: 8. Looked up from germline, CDR1 is LGHNA and CDR2 is YSLEER. The CDR3 contains 17 residues. In DNA, the CDR3 is TGCGCCAGCAGCCAAGAAGGAGCCAGCGGGGGTTACAATGAGCAGTTCTTC. Translating gives CASSQEGASGGYNEQFF.

This clone was detected only a few times. The genes are TRBV4-3 and TRBJ2-7; TRBD1 might be the D (6 bases). CDR3 length equals 14 residues. From germline, CDR1 is LGHNA and CDR2 YSLEER. Trimming took off 2 bases at V and 4 bases at J, with 12 bases between the two ends. CDR3 residues: CASSQYPRGYEQYF. CDR3 coding DNA: TGCGCCAGCAGCCAATATCCCAGGGGATACGAGCAGTACTTC.

This chain joins TRBV9 and TRBJ1-5; possible D gene TRBD1, 6 bases. Germline CDR1 and CDR2: SGDLS and YYNGEE. This CDR3 spans 14 amino acids. Trimming removed 3 bases from V and 7 bases from J, with 14 bases in between. CDR3 sequence: CASSAGQSGQPQHF. The CDR3 region has the DNA TGTGCCAGCAGCGCCGGACAGTCGGGGCAGCCCCAGCATTTT. The full variable domain, rest sourced from reference TRBV9 and TRBJ1-5, is DSGVTQTPKHLITATGQRVTLRCSPRSGDLSVYWYQQSLDQGLQFLIQYYNGEERAKGNILERFSAQQFPDLHSELNLSSLELGDSALYFCASSAGQSGQPQHFGDGTRLSIL.

The chain links TRBV5-1 to TRBJ2-3, with 8 bases aligning to TRBD2. CDR3 length equals 14 residues. V shed 0 bases, J shed 6 bases, and the junction held 3 bases outside the gene matches. Germline V gene data show CDR1 as SGHRS and CDR2 as YFSETQ. This CDR3 reads CASSLVREGDTQYF. The CDR3 coding sequence is TGCGCCAGCAGCTTGGTACGGGAGGGGGATACGCAGTATTTT.